This is a list of T cell receptor beta chains from one sample in a study of T cell repertoires in cytomegalovirus infection. Using its own MiXCR run on the reads, TCRdb lists one record per CDR3 protein. The table lists 510,000 or so distinct CDR3 sequences, 26% of them singletons. Sequencing was carried out using PBMCs. The receptors were gathered from a human donor in good health (CMV status not recorded). Some clones in this sample may be carry-over from other donors' samples. Each CDR3 is given with its conserved first and last residue. Fields, in order: V gene, J gene, D gene, clone size, CDR3 DNA, CDR3 protein. D genes are given only for firm matches. Clone size, where shown, is once, few, many, or a class for clones that have expanded.

>TRBV20-1|TRBJ2-1|.|.
TGCAGTGCTGGGGGGTCGGCCGATAGCCAGCAGTTCTTC
CSAGGSADSQQFF
>TRBV20-1|TRBJ1-2|.|.
TGCAGTGGGTCGGGGCTAATTAACTATGGCTACACCTTC
CSGSGLINYGYTF
>TRBV28|TRBJ1-3|.|.
TGTGCCGGCGCTGGGGCTGGAAACACCATATATTTT
CAGAGAGNTIYF
>TRBV7-9|TRBJ2-3|TRBD2|few
TGTGCCAGCAGCCCATCGGCGGGAGTGGGGGATACGCAGTATTTT
CASSPSAGVGDTQYF
>TRBV7-9|TRBJ2-5|.|many
TGTGCCAGCAGCTTCCCCACAGGGACCCAAGAGACCCAGTACTTC
CASSFPTGTQETQYF
>TRBV28|TRBJ2-1|.|.
TGTGCCAGCAGTCCCCGGCCCCAAGTCCGGCTTCTAATGGGGGAGCAGTTCTTC
CASSPRPQVRLLMGEQFF
>TRBV7-9|TRBJ2-1|TRBD1|few
TGTGCCAGCAGCTCGTGGGGGACAGGGAAGTCCGGTGAGCAGTTCTTC
CASSSWGTGKSGEQFF
>TRBV6-5|TRBJ2-7|TRBD1|.
TGTGCCAGCAGTCGACAGGGGTTGGGAGAGCAGTACTTC
CASSRQGLGEQYF
>TRBV7-8|TRBJ2-5|.|many
TGTGCCAGCAGCTTAGAAGACAAGGGGGAGACCCAGTACTTC
CASSLEDKGETQYF
>TRBV25-1|TRBJ2-1|.|.
TGTGCCAGCAGTACTAGCTTCCAGAGCTCCTACAATGAGCAGTTCTTC
CASSTSFQSSYNEQFF
>TRBV29-1|TRBJ1-1|.|.
TGCAGCGCTCGGGCGGGGAACACTGAAGCTTTCTTT
CSARAGNTEAFF
>TRBV20-1|TRBJ1-5|.|.
TGCAGTGCTAGAGGGCCGGGGGGAGTTTGGAATCAGCCCCAGCATTTT
CSARGPGGVWNQPQHF
>TRBV7-9|TRBJ1-2|TRBD1|.
TGTGCCAGCAGCCGGGACAGGGATGGCTACACCTTC
CASSRDRDGYTF
>TRBV5-4|TRBJ2-6|.|.
TGTGCCAGCAGCGCGATGGACTCTGGGGCCAACGTCCTGACTTTC
CASSAMDSGANVLTF
>TRBV7-8|TRBJ1-5|TRBD1|many
TGTGCCAGCAGCGCCTGGACAGGTTTTGAGAGGGATCAGCCCCAGCATTTT
CASSAWTGFERDQPQHF
>TRBV19|TRBJ2-1|.|.
TGTGCCAGTAGTCTATTCGAAGAGCAGTTCTTC
CASSLFEEQFF
>TRBV6-4|TRBJ2-1|.|.
TGTGCCAGCATGAAGCAGTTCTTC
CASMKQFF
>TRBV12-3/TRBV12-4|TRBJ2-1|TRBD1|many
TGTGCCAGCAGTGGGACAGGGAAGGCCAATGAGCAGTTCTTC
CASSGTGKANEQFF
>TRBV11-2|TRBJ2-5|.|.
TGTGCCAGCAGCTGGGGAGCGGGTAATTTACAAGAGACCCAGTACTTC
CASSWGAGNLQETQYF